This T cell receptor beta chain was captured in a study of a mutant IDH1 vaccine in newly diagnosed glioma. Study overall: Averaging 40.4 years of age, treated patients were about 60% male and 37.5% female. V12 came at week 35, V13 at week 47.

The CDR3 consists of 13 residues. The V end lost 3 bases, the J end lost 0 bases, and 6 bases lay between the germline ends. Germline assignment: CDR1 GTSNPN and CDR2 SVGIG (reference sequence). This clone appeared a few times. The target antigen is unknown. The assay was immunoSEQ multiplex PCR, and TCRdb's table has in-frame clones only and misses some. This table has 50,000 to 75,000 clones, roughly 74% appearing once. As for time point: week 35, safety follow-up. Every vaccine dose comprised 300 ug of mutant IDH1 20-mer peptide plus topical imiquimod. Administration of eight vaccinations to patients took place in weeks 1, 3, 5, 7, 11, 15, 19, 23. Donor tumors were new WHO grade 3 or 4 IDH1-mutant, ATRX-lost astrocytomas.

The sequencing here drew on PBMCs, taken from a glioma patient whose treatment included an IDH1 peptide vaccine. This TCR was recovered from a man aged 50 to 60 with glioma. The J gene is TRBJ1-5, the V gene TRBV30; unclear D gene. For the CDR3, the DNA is TGTGCCTGGAGCTTGAATAGCAATCAGCCCCAGCATTTT. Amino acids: CAWSLNSNQPQHF.